This T cell receptor beta chain was obtained from a study of cytomegalovirus exposure and HLA in healthy donors (dated by TCRdb to about 2017). For the wider study: An earlier analysis of some 550 of the donors reported more than 250 Gb of sequence data and some 120 million unique TCR beta sequences from 150 million to 200 million T cells. Four to six DR-DQ haplotypes were handled as single units for association and clustering, since linkage in the cohort was strong. The genetic ancestry cluster associated with self-reported Caucasian donors included 80% to 90% of the roughly 380 genotyped donors. A later genetic analysis took genome-wide SNP genotypes for about 65% of the 666 donors and used that subset as a discovery cohort. Every repertoire in the discovery cohort had been generated on one and the same sequencing platform. Across 398 genotyped donors of the cohort, an average of about 200,000 unique TCR beta nucleotide sequences per donor were sequenced, and roughly 17% of those sequences were non-productive. Donor age, sex, ethnicity and CMV serostatus were compiled together with the repertoire data. HLA typing included class I and class II loci at four-digit resolution. Besides the first cohort of roughly 660 subjects, a separate validation cohort made up of over a hundred different subjects was used. An early release that covered 640 HLA-typed donors contained about 300 gigabases of sequencing data and about 93 million unique TCR sequences. To decide whether each TCR beta V gene segment behaved as functional or pseudogenic, an earlier analysis of some 540 of the donors relied on high-throughput TCR beta sequencing. The number of donors typed differed by locus, with roughly 620-630 for A, B, C, DRB1 and DQB1, about 500 for DQA1, 600 to 610 for DPA1, and some 440 for DPB1. A later analysis re-analyzed previously published TCR beta repertoires from hundreds of donors and added high-resolution HLA genotyping to study TCR occurrence patterns. The study used immunosequencing to profile the T cell repertoires of some 600 subjects and linked those repertoires to cytomegalovirus serostatus. Rather than using new phenotypic data, the later analysis identified candidate immune exposures from TCR beta sequences and from how often those sequences occurred across donors. The study combined high-throughput TCR immunosequencing, statistical association of individual TCRs with disease status, and machine learning to predict cytomegalovirus infection status. The aim of the study was to test whether cataloging public T cell receptors could identify signatures of past pathogen exposure.

CDR1 and CDR2 are drawn from the germline V gene: MNHNS, SASEGT. There are 14 amino acids in the CDR3, from cysteine to phenylalanine inclusive. Only CDR3 DNA remains: 42 bases, in frame from the first base. V was cut back by 3 bases and J by 1 base, leaving a gap of 8 bases between them. As for this clone: What antigen it recognizes has not been identified. The sample holds no much larger clone one base away, and base qualities are not on file.

The cohort was made up of roughly 670 healthy bone marrow donors. All cohort members were sampled while nominally healthy, although unrecorded immune exposures were likely present. CMV serostatus was positive for about 300 and negative for about 55% of the 666 cohort members, and was not recorded for this donor. A peripheral blood sample was collected from each donor, and TCR beta sequencing was performed on peripheral blood mononuclear cells. The Qiagen DNeasy Blood Extraction Kit was used to extract genomic DNA from the blood cell samples. The library relied on the immunoSEQ multiplex PCR assay. A mixture of 60 forward primers for TCR Vbeta segments and 13 reverse primers for TCR Jbeta segments was used in the multiplex PCR. Amplification of the CDR3 region of rearranged TCR beta genes was performed with a multiplex PCR assay on genomic DNA. The amplified TCR beta libraries were sequenced on the Illumina HiSeq System as 87-base-pair reads. In the authors' own workflow: A later analysis counted tens of millions of unique TCR beta chains across the approximately 700 repertoires, and roughly 11 million of these chains were shared by at least two donors. Raw reads were error-corrected and collapsed into unique sequences by a nearest-neighbor algorithm in which closely related sequences were merged to remove PCR and sequencing errors. To assign V, D and J gene segments, CDR3 sequences were aligned to IMGT reference sequences. For a sequence to be retained, a match of at least six nucleotides was required to both a V gene segment and a J gene segment. A rearrangement counted as productive if the CDR3 had no stop codons and remained in frame with V and J, and every other rearrangement counted as non-productive. CDR3 was defined according to IMGT convention as the region running from the second conserved V-encoded cysteine to the conserved J-encoded phenylalanine. The earlier analysis of 550 to 650 of the donors excluded any sequence lacking an unambiguous match to a single V gene segment. An earlier analysis of 587 of the donors called V segments functional above 56.7% productive rearrangements and segregating when the between-donor standard deviation exceeded 5%. To diagnose cytomegalovirus status from the catalog of TCR beta chain sequences, a statistical classification framework was built. V and J gene assignment, in a later analysis, came from comparing TCR nucleotide sequences with IMGT/GENE-DB human TR gene sequences. The TCRdist pipeline was used in a later analysis to assign CDR3 sequences and most-parsimonious VDJ recombination scenarios. A later analysis defined each TCR beta chain by its CDR3 amino acid sequence plus V-gene family, and excluded reads lacking a unique V-gene family. To address suspected cross-contamination and a sequencing artifact, a later analysis removed some 620 highly shared, low-generation-probability nucleotide sequences. In a later analysis, a clonal expansion index was calculated for each public chain from normalized within-repertoire ranks of inferred template counts. A later analysis computed generation probabilities with a VDJ recombination model fitted to out-of-frame rearrangements, and checked the results against IGoR. In a later analysis, hypergeometric tests were used to score TCR-TCR, TCR-HLA and TCR-CMV co-occurrence, with a repertoire-size bias correction applied to TCR pairs. To estimate false discovery rates, a later analysis permuted the HLA or CMV assignments 20 times. A later analysis grouped co-occurring TCRs with DBSCAN, adding TCRdist sequence similarity when clustering within HLA-allele-positive subsets. Co-occurrence clustering excluded repertoires with fewer than 30,000 or more than 120,000 public chains, plus five with anomalous nucleotide sharing. TCRdb holds this immuneACCESS table with in-frame rearrangements only. Some clones are missing; in checked studies, unresolved V genes explain under half, and the rest has no known cause. The D gene and trimming were derived from the DNA, and the V and J assignments and clone size from that table. Present in this sample are over 100,000 clones, 74% of which were seen just once. Approximately 2% of the sample lies in the top ten.

Here is what the overall study found, with its caveats: V-gene and J-gene trimming of TCR beta chains was associated with a missense DCLRE1C variant in a later genetic analysis, and the association was replicated in an independent cohort. Immune exposure information for the cohort was limited to CMV serostatus. In both the original and validation cohorts, the classifier was reported to diagnose cytomegalovirus status with high specificity and sensitivity. According to a later analysis, TCR association rates differed among HLA loci, with DRB1 alleles showing the most associated TCRs and HLA-C alleles showing the fewest. In an earlier analysis of several hundred of the donors, most TCR beta V segments were observed in productive rearrangements about 87% or about 30% of the time, broadly matching IMGT annotations. Most TCR sequences were observed very rarely across donors, whereas some public TCRs were present in many individuals. Because counts were too low, approximately 15 rarely observed V segments, including chromosome 9 orphons, were excluded from the earlier analysis of 587 of the donors. At a false discovery rate of 0.05, a later analysis linked around 17,000 TCR beta sequences to specific HLA alleles. Compared with equally common non-associated chains, HLA-associated TCR beta chains in a later analysis were more clonally expanded and had lower generation probabilities. In vitro tests confirmed that a few of the cytomegalovirus-associated TCR beta chains recognize cytomegalovirus antigens. The 87-base-pair reads could not distinguish some IMGT-functional V segments, including TRBV6-2 and TRBV6-3, so those segments were excluded. In a later analysis, most CMV-associated TCR beta chains were found to appear HLA-restricted, with HLA associations seemingly driven largely by CMV exposure. Roughly uniform sequencing depth across donors was assumed in presence/absence analyses, although this assumption may not hold. A later genetic analysis reported fewer N-insertions in productive TCRs among donors in an Asian-associated ancestry cluster than the approximately 700-donor mean. Linkage disequilibrium might explain the correlated functional status among segregating V segments, but an unknown experimental factor could not be ruled out. A further reported finding was that TCR beta sequences accurately predicted the HLA-A and HLA-B alleles for most subjects in the first cohort. In this cohort, only TCR beta chains were sequenced, and detectable features were limited by the absence of alpha or paired-chain data. When HLA alleles, especially DR and DQ, strongly co-occurred, TCR associations were difficult to assign to individual alleles. A later analysis reported that several top co-occurrence clusters appeared linked to parvovirus B19, influenza, CMV and Epstein-Barr virus. The authors suggested that the approach could potentially be extended to other disease states and immunological phenotypes. HLA typing was unavailable for some donors at each locus, so association tests used only the typed subset. The sequencing pipeline was judged likely to have produced a cluster of highly shared sequence variants as a technical artifact. The study gave a list of about 160 TCR beta chains associated with cytomegalovirus.

The source is a human donor in good health. The sequence joins TRBV6-1 to TRBJ2-3; a weak D assignment points to TRBD1 (7 bases agree). The sequenced sample consisted of PBMCs. CDR3 reads: CASSDRGGTDTQYF. The DNA is as follows: TGTGCCAGCAGTGACAGGGGGGGCACAGATACGCAGTATTTT.